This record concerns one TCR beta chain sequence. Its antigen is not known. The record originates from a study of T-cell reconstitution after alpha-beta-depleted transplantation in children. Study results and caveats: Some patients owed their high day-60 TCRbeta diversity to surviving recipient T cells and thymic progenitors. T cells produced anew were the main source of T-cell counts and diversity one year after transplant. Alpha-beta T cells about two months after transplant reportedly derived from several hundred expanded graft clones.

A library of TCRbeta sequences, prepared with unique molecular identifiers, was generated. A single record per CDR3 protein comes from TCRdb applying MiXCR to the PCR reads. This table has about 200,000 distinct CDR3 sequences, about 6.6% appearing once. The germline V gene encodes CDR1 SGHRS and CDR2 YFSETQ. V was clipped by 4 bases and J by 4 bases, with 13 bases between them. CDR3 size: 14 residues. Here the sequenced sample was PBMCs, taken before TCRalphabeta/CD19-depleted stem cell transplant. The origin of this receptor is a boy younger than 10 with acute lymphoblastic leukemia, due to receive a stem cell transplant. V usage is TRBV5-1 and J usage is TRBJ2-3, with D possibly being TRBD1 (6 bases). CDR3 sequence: CASSASGGSDTQYF. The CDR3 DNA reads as TGCGCCAGCAGCGCGTCTGGGGGCTCAGATACGCAGTATTTT.